This TCR beta chain was captured by sequencing in a study of blood T cell repertoires in COVID-19. Study as a whole: Material from acute and convalescent COVID-19 was sourced from the United States, Italy and Spain. T cells, B-cell-depleted T cells, or PBMCs supplied cDNA or gDNA.

The CDR3 contains 15 residues. In the authors' methods: The authors estimated nucleated cell counts from reference gene primer amplification. TCRdb keeps only in-frame clones here, not all; method: immunoSEQ multiplex PCR. V and J calls and clone size are as listed in that table; D and trimming were resolved from the DNA. The sample records fewer than 95,000 clones, approximately 92% being singletons. The material sequenced was peripheral blood. The chain combines TRBV1 with TRBJ1-5; the table's D call TRBD1 went unverified against the DNA. TRBV1 is labeled a pseudogene. The sequence derives from a woman older than 75 with acute or convalescent COVID-19. In DNA form, the CDR3 reads TGCACCAGCAGCCGAGCGGACAGGAAAAATCAGCCCCAGCATTTT. Residues: CTSSRADRKNQPQHF.